This T cell receptor beta chain was profiled in a study of blood T cell repertoires in COVID-19 (dated by TCRdb to about 2020). With respect to the entire study: Samples from collaborators originated in the United States, Italy and Spain and spanned both the acute and convalescent phases of COVID-19. The repertoires were made available in a free public database intended to serve as a resource for research on the immune response to SARS-CoV-2. Subjects who had been exposed to COVID-19, were actively infected with it, or had recovered from it provided the deeply sampled blood TCRbeta repertoires that made up the dataset. Where HLA class I and class II types were available, the types were taken from metadata supplied by the sample provider, not from assay-based typing. The samples were drawn from two sources: the first 160 participants of the ongoing ImmuneRACE study, and 1,200 or so subjects contributed by 6 global collaborators. The material from the prospective study consisted of cDNA or gDNA derived from T cells, B-cell-depleted T cells, or PBMCs. A de-identified subject ID, COVID-19 status, age in years and sex were almost always included in the sample metadata. The research as a whole found: The amount of clinical and demographic metadata varied by source and participant and was provided uncurated.

Concerning this clone itself: No cognate antigen has been identified for it. No base quality information exists; no much larger clone differs at one position.

TCRbeta CDR3 regions were amplified from genomic DNA using the immunoSEQ Assay, a bias-controlled multiplex PCR. Per the original workflow: The number of nucleated cells in each sample was estimated from the amplification of reference gene primers within the assay. Sequence reads were collapsed and filtered to measure the absolute abundance of every unique TCRbeta CDR3 rearrangement. For each sample, productive Simpson clonality was calculated as the square root of Simpson's diversity index over productive rearrangements. The clones in this table, taken by TCRdb from immuneACCESS, are in-frame only. Not every clone is retained; where verified, under half of the shortfall comes from an unresolved V gene, and the cause of the rest is unknown. Clone size and V and J calls were adopted from that table, with D and trimming inferred from the DNA. This sample comprises under 300,000 clones, roughly 86% of them detected only once. Of the sample, more than 6.5% falls within the top ten clones.

CDR3 length: 14 amino acids, cysteine to phenylalanine. Of all the DNA, just the CDR3 is kept, 42 bases in frame from base 1. CDR1 and CDR2, per the germline V gene, are SNHLY and FYNNEI. Trimming costs V 7 bases and J 0 bases, and their ends lie 12 bases apart. Whole blood was collected in K2EDTA tubes by collaborating institutions according to the institutions' own protocols. Collaborator samples were shipped for TCRbeta analysis as frozen whole blood, isolated PBMCs, or DNA extracted from either sample type. Recombination linked TRBV2 to TRBJ1-1; there is no confident call for the D gene. The TCR was taken from a woman in her 70s with active or convalescent COVID-19. The sequenced sample consisted of peripheral blood. The DNA sequence is TGTGCCAGCATGCCCGGGGTCATGAACACTGAAGCTTTCTTT. This encodes CASMPGVMNTEAFF.